The sequence of this TCR beta chain was determined in a study of control samples from healthy donors and cancer patients (dated by TCRdb to between 2020 and 2021). Comments on this clone: Its antigen specificity is not known. Base qualities were left out, and no much larger clone turns up one base away.

As encoded in the germline V gene, CDR1 is SGDLS while CDR2 is YYNGEE. The CDR3 numbers 16 residues from cysteine through phenylalanine. The kept DNA is CDR3 alone, 48 bases in frame from the first base. V ends up 2 bases short and J 0 bases short, with an unmatched junction base count of 1. The library was built by means of the immunoSEQ multiplex PCR assay. Imported from immuneACCESS, the table was reduced by TCRdb to in-frame sequences with V and J called. These copies leave out some clones; in studies compared against another copy, an unresolved V gene accounts for under half, and the cause of the remainder is not known. Here the sample has under 200,000 clones; 90% to 95% occur a single time. The ten most abundant clones make up 14% of the sample.

The sequence was collected from a man in his 60s with colorectal cancer. This receptor chain uses TRBV9 and TRBJ2-1; 11 bases in the junction line up with TRBD2. Specimen: PBMCs. The nucleotides read TGTGCCAGCAGCGTGCTAGCGGGGGGCTCCTACAATGAGCAGTTCTTC. It is translated as CASSVLAGGSYNEQFF.